This is a list of T cell receptor beta chains from one sample in a study of identifying expanded T cells in peripheral blood. Produced via immunoSEQ multiplex PCR; TCRdb's table is partial and in-frame only. The sample lists around 80,000 clones; around 90% were seen once. The sample consisted of blood. These receptor sequences come from a person aged 18 to 75 in good health. CDR3s leave out the opening cysteine and the closing phenylalanine or tryptophan.

cdr3_aa v_call
ASRAQPGQGESYGYT TRBV28
ASSSLGGAGKHQETQY TRBV28
ASSRTSGGFNTGELF TRBV11-2
ASRLNREAELF TRBV13
ASSATTGVTGELF TRBV7-2
ASTDPGQGKNTEAF TRBV28
ASSRGLLGTGEETQY TRBV5-6
ASSPGHLTEAF TRBV19
ASSPRHGNTIY TRBV27
ASSAREGTGELF TRBV6-1
ASPRITDTQY TRBV27
ASSQVQGVRDTQY TRBV6-5
ASSQGGVHEQY TRBV28
ASRSDTAYEQY TRBV6-5
ATKTGETQY TRBV2
ASSRSGTSTDTQY TRBV7-2
ASSSRGQGLNTEAF TRBV7-9
ASSRELGNTIY TRBV6-5
ASSSRGGANYEQY TRBV5-1
ASSVSGGTDTQY TRBV9
ASTPLFRNTEAF TRBV6-1
ASREVADYGYT TRBV10-3
ASSPGIVDKNEQF TRBV7-7
ASSLGPDTQY TRBV13
ASSQMNQPQH TRBV28
ASSEWGTDNQPQH TRBV2
ASRRGTGIADTQY TRBV4-3
ASSFGEGAYEQY TRBV27
ASSLAGTQY TRBV7-2
ASSPRRGGKETQY TRBV7-2
ASTFGTDTQY TRBV2
ASRVSPGGGRDEAF TRBV28
ASSPDSGYGYT TRBV7-9
ASSSDRGGIYEQY TRBV28
ANGRGDWDTQY TRBV30
ASSAYGAQQF TRBV27
ASSAESWSSEAF TRBV6-4
SVGGGASGDTQY TRBV29-1
ASSPGTGGRDTQY TRBV5-4
ASSYLGGGEAF TRBV6-5
ASGSGAEGGPSDTQY TRBV12-5
ATSRAYLEKLF TRBV15
ASSLRQPAPLH TRBV7-8
ASSVGRSTYNSPLH TRBV19
SVDGRNTGELF TRBV29-1
ASSYSIWGGANVLT TRBV6-5
ASSGGGPSYNEQF TRBV9
ASSEGWGTSNYGYT TRBV6-1
AISIDQAPNEKLF TRBV10-3
ASSGLAGGDEQF TRBV6-4